This TCR beta chain was recovered during a study of shared clonotypes between healthy human individuals. Germline assignment: CDR1 MNHEY and CDR2 SMNVEV (reference sequence). The CDR3 runs 14 residues. V shed 5 bases and J shed 2 bases, with 13 bases lying between them. Study donors comprised healthy, HIV-negative adults devoid of recent acute infection or vaccination. Donors, without exception, were Caucasian adults residing in Nashville, Tennessee. Profiled with immunoSEQ multiplex PCR; TCRdb holds only in-frame clones, not every one. The top ten hold 0.3% to 0.45% of the sample, which has 2 million to 2.5 million clones, less than 95% seen once. Turning to this clone: Its antigen is currently unknown.

The study, taken as a whole, reports: Relative to their counterparts shared across all four donors, non-shared clonotypes exhibited diminished generation probabilities.

This sequence originates from a man in his late teens or twenties in good health. Some clones in this sample may be carry-over from other donors' samples. The chain couples TRBV27 to TRBJ2-7; tentative D call: TRBD2 (5 bases). Sequenced sample: naive CD4+ T cells from PBMCs. Subset denoted: CD45RA+ positively selected. The CDR3 sequence: CASSPSGYTYEQYF. CDR3 sequence (DNA): TGTGCCAGCAGTCCAAGCGGATATACCTACGAGCAGTACTTC.